Following are 25 T cell receptor beta chains from one sample sequenced in a study of shared clonotypes between healthy human individuals. Only in-frame clones appear in the TCRdb table, and some are missing; sequencing was by immunoSEQ multiplex PCR. Of around 690,000 clones in the sample, about 90% were seen once. Sequencing was performed on memory CD8+ T cells from PBMCs. Subset noted: CD45RO+ cells pooled with CCR7-negative TemRA cells. These receptor sequences come from a man in his late teens or twenties in good health. Some clones in this sample may be carry-over from other donors' samples.

This sequence joins TRBV5-5 and TRBJ1-4; D call uncertain. Trimming took off 3 bases at V and 7 bases at J, with 4 bases between the two ends. The CDR3 loop spans 11 amino acids. Germline loops: CDR1 SGHKS, CDR2 YYEKEE (reference sequence). The CDR3 nucleotides read TGTGCCAGCAGCTCATCTGAAAAACTGTTTTTT. Protein sequence: CASSSSEKLFF. Full variable domain (missing parts from reference TRBV5-5 and TRBJ1-4): DAGVTQSPTHLIKTRGQQVTLRCSPISGHKSVSWYQQVLGQGPQFIFQYYEKEERGRGNFPDRFSARQFPNYSSELNVNALLLGDSALYLCASSSSEKLFFGSGTQLSVL.

The rearrangement joins TRBV28 to TRBJ2-7, with 7 bases lining up with TRBD2. The J segment lost 5 bases and the V segment lost 6 bases, leaving 13 bases of the junction unmatched. The germline V gene has CDR1 MDHEN and CDR2 SYDVKM. This CDR3 contains 15 residues. CDR3 in amino acids: CASSLFRGSIDEQYF. The CDR3 nucleotides are TGTGCCAGCAGCCTCTTTCGCGGGAGTATCGACGAGCAGTACTTC.

The rearrangement joins TRBV6-5 to TRBJ2-5; D uncertain. V was pared by 8 bases and J by 7 bases, with 20 bases between. The CDR3 sequence is 14 residues long. Germline assignment: CDR1 MNHEY and CDR2 SVGAGI. CDR3 amino acids: CASGPASGWGTQYF. The CDR3 DNA follows: TGTGCCAGCGGCCCAGCGTCGGGTTGGGGGACCCAGTACTTC.

This sequence joins TRBV11-2 and TRBJ2-2, with D possibly TRBD2 on 5 matching bases. CDR3 length equals 16 residues. With 0 bases removed from V and 1 base from J, the gap between germline ends came to 9 bases. Germline V gene sequence: CDR1 SGHAT, CDR2 FQNNGV. The DNA for the CDR3 is TGTGCCAGCAGCTTAGATCCAGCGGAGAACACCGGGGAGCTGTTTTTT. Translating it yields CASSLDPAENTGELFF. Based on the CDR3 plus reference TRBV11-2 and TRBJ2-2, the full variable domain is EAGVAQSPRYKIIEKRQSVAFWCNPISGHATLYWYQQILGQGPKLLIQFQNNGVVDDSQLPKDRFSAERLKGVDSTLKIQPAKLEDSAVYLCASSLDPAENTGELFFGEGSRLTVL.

J is TRBJ1-1 and V is TRBV7-6; D remains ambiguous. Looked up from germline, CDR1 is SGHVS and CDR2 is FNYEAQ. V lost 1 base and J 4 bases, leaving 10 bases between the germline ends. The CDR3 contains 14 residues. The CDR3 here is CASSLEAVGTEAFF. The CDR3 region has the DNA TGTGCCAGCAGCTTAGAGGCGGTGGGCACTGAAGCTTTCTTT.

This clone appeared once. The chain combines TRBV6-1 with TRBJ2-3; the match to TRBD2 covers 10 bases. The length of the CDR3 is 14 residues. The V gene's germline CDR1 is MNHNS and CDR2 SASEGT. V shed 6 bases, J shed 6 bases, and the junction held 6 bases outside the gene matches. The CDR3 DNA follows: TGTGCCAGCAGCCCTAGCGGGAGTTTGGATACGCAGTATTTT. It codes for CASSPSGSLDTQYF.

The rearrangement uses TRBV7-9 and TRBJ2-2, with D unclear. Trimming removed 5 bases at V and 8 bases at J, with 12 bases between. The CDR3 sequence is 13 residues long. From germline, CDR1 is SEHNR and CDR2 FQNEAQ (reference sequence). CDR3 sequence reads: CASSPVVAGELFF. The CDR3 DNA sequence: TGTGCCAGCAGCCCGGTCGTGGCAGGGGAGCTGTTTTTT. Full variable domain (rest looked up from reference TRBV7-9 and TRBJ2-2): DTGVSQNPRHKITKRGQNVTFRCDPISEHNRLYWYRQTLGQGPEFLTYFQNEAQLEKSRLLSDRFSAERPKGSFSTLEIQRTEQGDSAMYLCASSPVVAGELFFGEGSRLTVL.

The J gene is TRBJ2-1, the V gene TRBV27; 7 positions agree with TRBD2. The J segment lost 3 bases and the V segment lost 5 bases, leaving 7 bases of the junction unmatched. This CDR3 has 15 amino acids. Germline assignment: CDR1 MNHEY and CDR2 SMNVEV (reference sequence). CDR3 in amino acids: CASSPTSAYYNEQFF. The CDR3 region has the DNA TGTGCCAGCAGTCCTACTAGCGCTTACTACAATGAGCAGTTCTTC.

In its sample, this clone was seen a few times. The chain is built from TRBV30 and TRBJ1-5; D may be TRBD1 (5 bases). The germline CDR1 and CDR2 sequences are GTSNPN and SVGIG (reference sequence). The V gene lost 1 base and the J gene lost 7 bases, with 14 bases spanning the gap. The CDR3 is made up of 14 amino acids. CDR3 DNA sequence: TGTGCCTGGAGTGGGGGACTCACGGGACAGCCCCAGCATTTT. It yields the protein CAWSGGLTGQPQHF.

Comment on this clone: At the DNA level, this CDR3 is encoded by other sequences in the same sample as well. The chain is built from TRBV27 and TRBJ1-1; D gene unclear. This CDR3 spans 13 amino acids. Germline values: CDR1 MNHEY, CDR2 SMNVEV (reference sequence). V lost 2 bases, J lost 4 bases, and 8 bases lay in between. CDR3 protein: CASSLGRSTEAFF. DNA of the CDR3: TGTGCCAGCAGTTTAGGACGATCCACTGAAGCTTTCTTT.

The chain employs TRBV10-3 and TRBJ2-2; D not resolved. The CDR3 totals 13 residues. V was pared by 0 bases and J by 5 bases, with 4 bases between. The germline V gene encodes CDR1 ENHRY and CDR2 SYGVKD. The CDR3 nucleotides read TGTGCCATCAGTGAGTCTTGGACCGGGGAGCTGTTTTTT. It is translated as CAISESWTGELFF.

V usage is TRBV7-9 and J usage is TRBJ1-5; D not certain. The CDR3 length is 15 residues. With 6 bases removed from V and 2 bases from J, the gap between germline ends came to 14 bases. Per germline, CDR1 SEHNR and CDR2 FQNEAQ (reference sequence). The CDR3: CASSRGKSGNQPQHF. DNA of the CDR3: TGTGCCAGCAGTCGAGGCAAGAGTGGCAATCAGCCCCAGCATTTT.

V is TRBV5-1 and J is TRBJ2-2; D remains ambiguous. The CDR3 spans 11 residues. Per the germline V gene, CDR1 is SGHRS and CDR2 is YFSETQ. With 1 base removed from V and 6 bases from J, the gap between germline ends came to 1 base. In DNA form, the CDR3 reads TGCGCCAGCAGCTTGTCCGGGGAGCTGTTTTTT. Translated, it gives CASSLSGELFF.

The V call is TRBV6-5, the J call TRBJ2-1; tentative D call: TRBD1 (5 bases). CDR3 length: 15 residues. CDR1 and CDR2 from the germline V gene are MNHEY and SVGAGI. Trimming left V 6 bases short and J 8 bases short, with 20 bases between. The CDR3 loop reads CASSSYGARRDEQFF. DNA for the CDR3: TGTGCCAGCAGCTCCTATGGGGCCCGCAGGGATGAGCAGTTCTTC.

CDR3 coding DNA: TGTGCCAGCAGCGAGGGGGGGTGGACTAATGAAAAACTGTTTTTT. This translates into CASSEGGWTNEKLFF. The V call is TRBV6-1, the J call TRBJ1-4; a possible D gene is TRBD1 (6 bases). The CDR3 is 15 residues long. Trimming left V 6 bases short and J 2 bases short, with 13 bases between. Germline lookup yields CDR1 MNHNS and CDR2 SASEGT.

The gene calls are TRBV19 and TRBJ1-2; possible D gene TRBD1, 6 bases. CDR3 length: 15 amino acids. V was trimmed by 4 bases and J by 0 bases, leaving 12 bases between them. In germline, CDR1 is LNHDA, CDR2 SQIVND (reference sequence). In DNA, the CDR3 is TGTGCCAGTAGTACCCGGACAGCAGCTAACTATGGCTACACCTTC. Residues: CASSTRTAANYGYTF.

V usage is TRBV4-1 and J usage is TRBJ1-2; D remains ambiguous. Germline lookup yields CDR1 MGHRA and CDR2 YSYEKL. There are 15 residues in the CDR3. V lost 4 bases and J lost 0, with 12 bases in between. The CDR3 loop reads CASSLTVGSNYGYTF. As DNA, the CDR3 is TGCGCCAGCAGCCTAACGGTGGGATCTAACTATGGCTACACCTTC.

The chain uses TRBV19 and TRBJ2-1; the match to TRBD2 covers 15 bases. Germline V gives CDR1 LNHDA, CDR2 SQIVND (reference sequence). The CDR3 spans 16 residues. With 3 bases clipped from V and 8 bases from J, the junction kept 5 bases outside the gene matches. The CDR3 DNA reads TGTGCCAGTAGTATCGGGACTAGCGGGAGGAGGGATGAGCAGTTCTTC. Translating it yields CASSIGTSGRRDEQFF.

J is TRBJ2-5 and V is TRBV19; D unclear. The V gene's germline CDR1 is LNHDA and CDR2 SQIVND (reference sequence). The CDR3 is made up of 9 amino acids. Trimming shortened V by 11 bases and J by 9 bases, and 10 bases separated the two germline ends. The CDR3 protein is CAASRAQYF. CDR3 nucleotide sequence: TGTGCCGCCAGCCGGGCCCAGTACTTC.

The gene calls are TRBV2 and TRBJ1-5; no clear D gene. CDR1 and CDR2 (germline): SNHLY, FYNNEI. Between the trimmed V and J ends, which lost 3 bases and 3 bases, there was a span of 9 bases. The CDR3 sequence is 14 residues long. The CDR3 DNA reads as TGTGCCAGCAGTGACTTCAGGTACAATCAGCCCCAGCATTTT. It codes for CASSDFRYNQPQHF.

The rearrangement links TRBV15 to TRBJ1-1; D gene ambiguous. The CDR3 loop spans 12 amino acids. Between the trimmed V and J ends, which lost 4 bases and 0 bases, there was a span of 3 bases. Looked up from germline, CDR1 is LNHNV and CDR2 is YYDKDF (reference sequence). CDR3: CATSNLNTEAFF. CDR3 in DNA: TGTGCCACCAGCAACCTGAACACTGAAGCTTTCTTT.

This clone was counted many times. The chain couples TRBV2 to TRBJ1-1; D unclear. Germline V gene lookup returns CDR1 SNHLY and CDR2 FYNNEI. The CDR3 has 18 amino acids. Deletions cut 6 bases from V and 0 bases from J, with 23 bases between. This chain's CDR3 is CASRGSVTGTHMNTEAFF. CDR3 nucleotide sequence: TGTGCCAGCAGGGGGTCGGTGACGGGAACACATATGAACACTGAAGCTTTCTTT.

This clone was seen a few times. The rearrangement uses TRBV28 and TRBJ1-2; 8 nucleotides agree with TRBD1. The CDR3 is 15 amino acids. Trimming cost V 7 bases and J 9 bases; bases outside gene matches: 16. The V gene's germline CDR1 is MDHEN and CDR2 SYDVKM. CDR3 amino acids: CASITHQGATTRYTF. In DNA form, the CDR3 reads TGTGCCAGCATCACCCACCAGGGGGCTACTACTCGCTACACCTTC.

The chain is built from TRBV2 and TRBJ1-2; D call uncertain. Germline-derived CDR1 and CDR2 are SNHLY and FYNNEI. V lost 2 bases and J 4 bases, leaving 11 bases between the germline ends. This CDR3 is built from 14 residues. The CDR3 here is CASSERESGYGYTF. In DNA, the CDR3 is TGTGCCAGCAGTGAAAGGGAGAGTGGCTATGGCTACACCTTC.

V gene TRBV28 combines with J gene TRBJ2-3; 9 bases align to TRBD2. There are 16 residues in the CDR3. Germline V lookup: CDR1 MDHEN, CDR2 SYDVKM. J was trimmed by 3 bases and V by 1 base; bases with no gene match: 5. The DNA for the CDR3 is TGTGCCAGCAGTTTATTTGGCGGGAGGGGTACAGATACGCAGTATTTT. The encoded protein is CASSLFGGRGTDTQYF.